The 24 T cell receptor beta chains in this list originate from one sample, sequenced in a study of cytomegalovirus exposure and HLA in healthy donors. PCR was performed using 60 Vbeta and 13 Jbeta primers. Sequencing was performed with immunoSEQ multiplex PCR; in TCRdb, only in-frame clones are kept and a portion is missing. Of 250,000 to 350,000 clones detected, about nine tenths appear once; the ten largest clones hold roughly 4%. Sequencing used PBMCs. The receptors derive from a man aged 35 to 55 in good health and CMV-seropositive.

The chain recombines TRBV10-3 with TRBJ2-6; 12 bases align to TRBD2. V shed 10 bases, J shed 7 bases, and the junction held 8 bases outside the gene matches. Germline CDR1 ENHRY, CDR2 SYGVKD. This CDR3 is built from 15 residues. The CDR3 sequence: CASRLAGAGANVLTF. The CDR3, as DNA: TGTGCCAGCCGACTAGCGGGAGCAGGAGCCAACGTCCTGACTTTC.

Comments on this clone: The sample has other DNA sequences that encode this CDR3 too. V and J are TRBV28 and TRBJ1-3, with a weak D call TRBD1 (6 bases). CDR3 length equals 14 residues. CDR1 is MDHEN and CDR2 is SYDVKM in the germline V gene. Trimming stripped 4 bases from V and 2 bases from J, with 9 bases between. This chain's CDR3 is CASSSQGAGNTIYF. CDR3 sequence (DNA): TGTGCCAGCAGTTCACAGGGTGCTGGAAACACCATATATTTT. The full variable domain, with the rest looked up from reference TRBV28 and TRBJ1-3, is DVKVTQSSRYLVKRTGEKVFLECVQDMDHENMFWYRQDPGLGLRLIYFSYDVKMKEKGDIPEGYSVSREKKERFSLILESASTNQTSMYLCASSSQGAGNTIYFGEGSWLTVV.

The genes are TRBV18 and TRBJ2-5; D is perhaps TRBD1 (6 bases). The DNA matches TRBJ2-7 better at its end, which makes the J call doubtful. Germline V CDR1 and CDR2: KGHSH, LQKENI. The length of the CDR3 is 13 residues. CDR3 protein: CASSPQDSYEQYF. CDR3 in DNA: TGTGCCAGCTCACCTCAGGACAGCTACGAGCAGTACTTC.

The gene calls are TRBV4-1 and TRBJ2-7; 12 bases fit TRBD1. CDR3 length equals 18 residues. The V gene end was trimmed by 1 base and the J gene end by 0 bases; junction bases not matched to a gene: 7. The germline V gene has CDR1 MGHRA and CDR2 YSYEKL. CDR3 sequence: CASSQGGTGGADSYEQYF. The CDR3, as DNA: TGCGCCAGCAGCCAAGGTGGGACAGGGGGCGCGGACTCCTACGAGCAGTACTTC.

This clone was observed a few times. The limits of the CDR3 on the DNA are not certain, so only TCRdb's listed CDR3 is given. This chain links TRBV5-6 with TRBJ2-6; the table names TRBD1, a call not compared with the DNA. The CDR3 numbers 18 amino acids, ends counted. Germline values: CDR1 SGHDT, CDR2 YYEEEE. CDR3 sequence reads: CASSLGPQGTFGANVLTF.

The V call is TRBV19, the J call TRBJ2-1, with a tentative D call TRBD2 (6 bases). The germline CDR1 and CDR2 sequences are LNHDA and SQIVND (reference sequence). The V and J ends lost 2 bases and 8 bases respectively, with 13 bases between them. There are 14 residues in the CDR3. CDR3 sequence (DNA): TGTGCCAGTAGTATATTGCCGGGAGACGATGAGCAGTTCTTC. As protein: CASSILPGDDEQFF.

This clone was observed once. CDR3 region: CASSPPYGTDTQYF. The CDR3 DNA sequence: TGCGCCAGCAGCCCGCCCTACGGCACAGATACGCAGTATTTT. The rearrangement joins TRBV5-1 to TRBJ2-3; no definite D call. The CDR3 extends over 14 amino acids. Germline V lookup: CDR1 SGHRS, CDR2 YFSETQ. Trimming removed 4 bases from V and 1 base from J, with 10 bases in between.

This chain's CDR3 is CASSEYGGDTGELFF. DNA of the CDR3: TGTGCCAGCAGTGAATACGGGGGGGACACCGGGGAGCTGTTTTTT. J is TRBJ2-2 and V is TRBV6-1; 8 bases map to TRBD2. CDR3 size: 15 residues. Unmatched junction bases numbered 2, after V lost 2 bases and J lost 3 bases. The germline gives CDR1 MNHNS, CDR2 SASEGT.

The chain carries TRBV5-1 and TRBJ2-1; 8 nucleotides align to TRBD2. V shed 7 bases and J 8 bases; nucleotides not matched to a gene: 17. Germline CDR1 is SGHRS and CDR2 is YFSETQ. There are 16 residues in the CDR3. CDR3 nucleotides: TGCGCCAGCGCCCGGGCCCTCTCAGCGGGAGCCGATGAGCAGTTCTTC. It specifies CASARALSAGADEQFF.

J is TRBJ2-1 and V is TRBV27; D perhaps matches TRBD1 (6 bases). Trimming took off 6 bases at V and 0 bases at J, with 12 bases between the two ends. Per the germline V gene, CDR1 is MNHEY and CDR2 is SMNVEV (reference sequence). CDR3 size: 15 residues. This CDR3 reads CASSPQGSSYNEQFF. The CDR3 nucleotides read TGTGCCAGCAGCCCCCAGGGGAGCTCCTACAATGAGCAGTTCTTC.

The chain links TRBV19 to TRBJ2-1; a possible D gene is TRBD2 (5 bases). CDR3 length: 13 residues. The germline gives CDR1 LNHDA, CDR2 SQIVND (reference sequence). The V end lost 7 bases, the J end lost 7 bases, and 14 bases lay between the germline ends. CDR3 protein: CASTRAASNEQFF. The CDR3 DNA reads as TGTGCCAGTACCCGAGCGGCATCAAATGAGCAGTTCTTC.

The chain couples TRBV18 to TRBJ2-2, with 12 bases aligning to TRBD2. V was clipped by 4 bases and J by 3 bases; unmatched bases: 6. Germline V gene lookup returns CDR1 KGHSH and CDR2 LQKENI. The CDR3 has 17 amino acids. CDR3 region: CASSLLAGGPDTGELFF. CDR3 bases: TGTGCCAGCTCACTCCTAGCGGGAGGGCCCGACACCGGGGAGCTGTTTTTT.

This sequence joins TRBV19 and TRBJ2-1; 12 nucleotides agree with TRBD2. V dropped 5 bases and J dropped 9; count of bases not matched to a gene: 11. CDR1 and CDR2 (germline): LNHDA, SQIVND (reference sequence). There are 16 residues in the CDR3. The CDR3: CASSLYGGLAGSEQFF. The CDR3 DNA reads as TGTGCCAGTAGTCTTTATGGGGGACTAGCGGGTTCTGAGCAGTTCTTC.

The chain couples TRBV28 to TRBJ1-3, with D perhaps matching TRBD1 (5 bases). V was shortened by 6 bases and J by 0 bases, with 9 bases between the two germline ends. Germline V gene lookup returns CDR1 MDHEN and CDR2 SYDVKM. The CDR3 contains 14 residues. The CDR3 DNA reads as TGTGCCAGCAGGGGGGGGAACTCTGGAAACACCATATATTTT. It codes for CASRGGNSGNTIYF.

The V and J genes are TRBV6-5 and TRBJ2-4, with 7 bases fitting TRBD1. Trimming cost V 6 bases and J 5 bases; bases outside gene matches: 10. From germline, CDR1 is MNHEY and CDR2 SVGAGI. CDR3 length: 15 amino acids. The CDR3 nucleotides are TGTGCCAGCAGCCAAACACAGGGGTGGGAAAACATTCAGTACTTC. As protein: CASSQTQGWENIQYF.

The V call is TRBV4-3, the J call TRBJ2-7; the D is unclear. CDR3 length: 14 residues. V lost 0 bases, J lost 0 bases, and 6 bases lay in between. CDR1 and CDR2 from the germline V gene are LGHNA and YSLEER. CDR3 coding DNA: TGCGCCAGCAGCCAAGATGCCGGCTCCTACGAGCAGTACTTC. Translating it yields CASSQDAGSYEQYF.

The V gene is TRBV19, the J gene TRBJ2-7; 7 bases fit TRBD1. The germline V gene encodes CDR1 LNHDA and CDR2 SQIVND (reference sequence). The J segment lost 3 bases and the V segment lost 1 base, leaving 6 bases of the junction unmatched. This CDR3 is 15 amino acids long. The CDR3, as DNA: TGTGCCAGTAGTATAGCTTCCAGGGGGAACTACGAGCAGTACTTC. As protein: CASSIASRGNYEQYF.

This chain links TRBV21-1 with TRBJ2-6; the table gives TRBD1 as D, unverified against the DNA. TRBV21-1 corresponds to a pseudogene. This CDR3 contains 16 residues. Here the CDR3 reads CASSARDTSGANVLTF. DNA for the CDR3: TGTGCCAGCAGCGCCCGGGACACCTCTGGGGCCAACGTCCTGACTTTC.

A word on this clone: The junction departs from the called germline gene at one end, perhaps through a read error. The chain has TRBV7-9 and TRBJ2-2; D is undetermined. The CDR3 is made up of 15 amino acids. Germline CDR1 reads SEHNR; CDR2 reads FQNEAQ (reference sequence). The CDR3 protein is CSSSFTPGGTGELFF. As DNA, the CDR3 is TGTTCCAGCAGCTTTACGCCGGGTGGGACCGGGGAGCTGTTTTTT.

CDR3 in amino acids: CASSGQGNVQETQYF. In nucleotides, the CDR3 is TGTGCCAGCAGCGGACAGGGTAACGTCCAAGAGACCCAGTACTTC. The chain joins TRBV4-2 to TRBJ2-5; 8 positions agree with TRBD1. Germline V gene sequence: CDR1 LGHNA, CDR2 YNFKEQ. The CDR3 loop spans 15 amino acids. Trimming at V came to 5 bases and at J to 1 base, leaving 6 bases not matched to a gene.

This chain's CDR3 is CASTPTGTGELFF. In nucleotides, the CDR3 is TGCGCCAGCACTCCCACAGGCACCGGGGAGCTGTTTTTT. This sequence joins TRBV5-1 and TRBJ2-2, with TRBD1 as a possible D gene (5 bases). This CDR3 region has 13 residues. V lost 6 bases and J lost 4, with 10 bases in between. Germline V gene lookup returns CDR1 SGHRS and CDR2 YFSETQ.

The chain recombines TRBV10-3 with TRBJ1-1; D might be TRBD1 (5 bases). Germline-derived CDR1 and CDR2 are ENHRY and SYGVKD. The CDR3 consists of 15 residues. Trimming took 6 bases from V and 1 from J, leaving 15 bases between them. The CDR3 DNA is TGTGCCATCAGAAAACTACAGGAGAAGAACACTGAAGCTTTCTTT. Amino acids: CAIRKLQEKNTEAFF.

This clone was detected once. The chain recombines TRBV11-1 with TRBJ2-1; 10 nucleotides match TRBD2. CDR3 length: 15 amino acids. From germline, CDR1 is SGHAT and CDR2 FQDESV (reference sequence). J lost 5 bases, V lost 3 bases, and 4 bases had no gene match. The CDR3 sequence is CASSFGLAGDNEQFF. CDR3 in DNA: TGTGCCAGCAGCTTCGGGCTAGCGGGGGACAATGAGCAGTTCTTC.

Only one count was recorded for this clone. This sequence joins TRBV5-1 and TRBJ2-1, with TRBD2 identical over 7 bases. The CDR3 is 17 amino acids. Looked up from germline, CDR1 is SGHRS and CDR2 is YFSETQ. V was clipped by 4 bases and J by 6 bases; unmatched bases: 16. CDR3 loop: CASSLGVDAGVRNEQFF. For the CDR3, the DNA is TGCGCCAGCAGCCTGGGCGTGGATGCGGGAGTTCGCAATGAGCAGTTCTTC.